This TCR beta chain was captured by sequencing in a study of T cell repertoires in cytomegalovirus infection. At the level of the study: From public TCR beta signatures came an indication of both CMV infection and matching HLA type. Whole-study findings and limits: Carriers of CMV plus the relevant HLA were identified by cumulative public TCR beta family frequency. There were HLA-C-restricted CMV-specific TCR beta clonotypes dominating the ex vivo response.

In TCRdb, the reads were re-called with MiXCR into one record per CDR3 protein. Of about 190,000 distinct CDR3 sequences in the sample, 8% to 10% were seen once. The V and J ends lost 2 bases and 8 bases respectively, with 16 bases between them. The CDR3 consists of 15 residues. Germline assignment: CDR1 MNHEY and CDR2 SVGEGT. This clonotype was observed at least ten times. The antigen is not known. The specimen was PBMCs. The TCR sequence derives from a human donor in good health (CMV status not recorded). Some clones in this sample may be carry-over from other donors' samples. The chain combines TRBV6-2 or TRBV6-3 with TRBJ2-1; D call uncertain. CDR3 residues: CASSYGRRRQDEQFF. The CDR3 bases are TGTGCCAGCAGTTACGGCCGCAGGCGGCAGGATGAGCAGTTCTTC.